One sample yielded the 14 T cell receptor beta chains listed below, sequenced in a study of T cell responses to AZD1222 COVID-19 vaccine. Libraries were prepared by immunoSEQ multiplex PCR; TCRdb keeps only in-frame clonotypes and omits some of them. The sample includes 150,000 to 200,000 clones, around 92% of them seen just once. The specimen comprised peripheral blood, sampled on day 0 of AZD1222 vaccination. The receptors here all came from an adult in good health.

V is TRBV9 and J is TRBJ1-6; 9 nucleotides agree with TRBD1. Germline CDR1 SGDLS, CDR2 YYNGEE. This CDR3 contains 17 residues. Unmatched junction bases numbered 5, after V lost 3 bases and J lost 1 base. The chain's CDR3 is CASSEGQGRSYNSPLHF. The CDR3 coding sequence is TGTGCCAGCAGCGAAGGACAGGGGAGATCCTATAATTCACCCCTCCACTTT.

In this sample, this clone turned up once. This chain uses TRBV6-5 with TRBJ1-5; a possible D gene is TRBD1 (6 bases). This CDR3 spans 15 amino acids. V lost 6 bases and J lost 1, with 13 bases in between. Germline assignment: CDR1 MNHEY and CDR2 SVGAGI. In DNA, the CDR3 is TGTGCCAGCAGAACCCCAGGGGCGAGCAATCAGCCCCAGCATTTT. Translation gives CASRTPGASNQPQHF.

The chain couples TRBV3-1 (or the pseudogene TRBV3-2) to TRBJ1-1; TRBD1 matches at 8 bases. Trimming at V came to 5 bases and at J to 1 base, leaving 9 bases not matched to a gene. This CDR3 is 16 amino acids long. The V gene's germline CDR1 is LGHDT and CDR2 YNNKEL (reference sequence). CDR3 in amino acids: CASSLAGGAGNTEAFF. In nucleotides, the CDR3 is TGTGCCAGCAGCTTGGCAGGGGGCGCGGGGAACACTGAAGCTTTCTTT.

The chain couples TRBV28 to TRBJ1-3; tentative D call: TRBD1 (5 bases). Germline V CDR1 and CDR2: MDHEN, SYDVKM. The length of the CDR3 is 14 residues. Trimming removed 3 bases at V and 2 bases at J, with 8 bases between. The chain's CDR3 is CASSLPTAGNTIYF. The CDR3, as DNA: TGTGCCAGCAGTTTGCCGACAGCTGGAAACACCATATATTTT.

The chain recombines TRBV21-1 with TRBJ1-3; the DNA was not compared with TRBD1, the D call given in the table. TRBV21-1 is reported as a pseudogene. The CDR3 runs 18 residues. CDR3 loop: CASSTPWDSLSSGNTIYF. The DNA for the CDR3 is TGTGCCAGCAGCACCCCCTGGGACAGCCTTTCCTCTGGAAACACCATATATTTT.

The chain uses TRBV2 and TRBJ1-5, with D tentatively TRBD1 (5 bases). Germline loops: CDR1 SNHLY, CDR2 FYNNEI. The CDR3 sequence is 15 residues long. V was shortened by 7 bases and J by 0 bases, with 13 bases between the two germline ends. The CDR3, as DNA: TGTGCCAGCACCCCGACACAGGTTAGCAATCAGCCCCAGCATTTT. This translates into CASTPTQVSNQPQHF.

This chain connects TRBV5-8 to TRBJ1-6, with D possibly being TRBD1 (5 bases). The V gene lost 6 bases and the J gene lost 8 bases, with 15 bases spanning the gap. Germline V lookup: CDR1 SGHTS, CDR2 YDEGEE. The length of the CDR3 is 14 residues. The CDR3, as DNA: TGTGCCAGCATCCTGGGGGGTGTGGATTCACCCCTCCACTTT. Its protein is CASILGGVDSPLHF.

The chain joins TRBV4-3 to TRBJ1-2; possible D gene TRBD1, 5 bases. Trimming took off 2 bases at V and 4 bases at J, with 14 bases between the two ends. The germline gives CDR1 LGHNA, CDR2 YSLEER. CDR3 size: 15 residues. In DNA form, the CDR3 reads TGCGCCAGCAGCCAAATCCGGGACTCATTCTATGGCTACACCTTC. Protein sequence: CASSQIRDSFYGYTF.

The V call is TRBV12-5, the J call TRBJ2-1, with D uncertain. Trimming left V 4 bases short and J 4 bases short, with 20 bases between. Germline CDR1 and CDR2: LGHNT and FRNRAP. CDR3 length: 17 amino acids. CDR3 in DNA: TGTGCTAGTGGTTCGACCCTTACAAGAGGTAGATACAATGAGCAGTTCTTC. As protein: CASGSTLTRGRYNEQFF.

This rearrangement joins TRBV19 to TRBJ2-1; D gene unclear. Trimming removed 6 bases at V and 4 bases at J, with 13 bases between. Germline lookup yields CDR1 LNHDA and CDR2 SQIVND (reference sequence). The CDR3 runs to 14 residues. The chain's CDR3 is CASSSPGAYNEQFF. CDR3 in DNA: TGTGCCAGTAGCTCTCCCGGCGCATACAATGAGCAGTTCTTC.

The V and J genes are TRBV6-6 and TRBJ1-5, with D unresolved. The CDR3 runs to 13 residues. The germline gives CDR1 MNHNY, CDR2 SVGAGI (reference sequence). Trimming removed 7 bases at V and 3 bases at J, with 10 bases between. The CDR3 is CASTITPNQPQHF. The CDR3 coding sequence is TGTGCCAGCACCATAACACCCAATCAGCCCCAGCATTTT.

V usage is TRBV5-1 and J usage is TRBJ2-3, with D perhaps assigned TRBD1 or TRBD2 (5 bases each). Germline lookup yields CDR1 SGHRS and CDR2 YFSETQ. CDR3 length: 19 amino acids. Trimming left V 1 base short and J 2 bases short, with 23 bases between. CDR3 residues: CASSLIRGPRQEYTDTQYF. The CDR3 DNA reads as TGCGCCAGCAGCTTGATTAGGGGACCCCGTCAGGAATACACAGATACGCAGTATTTT.

This clone has only one observation. The gene calls are TRBV7-6 and TRBJ2-7; 10 nucleotides agree with TRBD1. V lost 1 base and J lost 5; bases outside the gene matches: 5. CDR3 length: 15 residues. Germline lookup yields CDR1 SGHVS and CDR2 FNYEAQ. The CDR3 loop reads CASSLGQGARNEQYF. The CDR3 DNA is TGTGCCAGCAGCTTAGGACAGGGGGCGAGGAACGAGCAGTACTTC.

This chain joins TRBV6-6 and TRBJ1-5; D is undetermined. Germline V gives CDR1 MNHNY, CDR2 SVGAGI (reference sequence). Trimming removed 4 bases at V and 4 bases at J, with 14 bases between. The CDR3 has 15 residues. The CDR3 DNA is TGTGCCAGCAGTTTCCCCGGGCCCCGTAATCAGCCCCAGCATTTT. This sequence encodes CASSFPGPRNQPQHF.